This entry features one T cell receptor (beta chain) sequence. This sample was included in a study of blood T cells in healthy people across ages. Study details: With template switching, about one barcoded beta molecule was captured per two T cells.

Then a second PCR, running about 7 to 11 cycles, was carried out with a sample-barcoded 5' primer and a J-beta primer mix. Using its own MiXCR run on the 5' RACE reads, TCRdb lists one record per CDR3 protein. The sample yields 1.5 million to 2 million distinct CDR3 sequences, about 50% seen once. This CDR3 spans 15 amino acids. Trimming removed 3 bases from V and 2 bases from J; junction bases left unmatched: 5. Germline V gene data show CDR1 as SGHTA and CDR2 as FQGNSA. Material for sequencing was blood. The V call is TRBV7-2, the J call TRBJ2-3, with 7 bases lining up with TRBD2. The receptor comes from a woman aged 40 to 50 in good health. CDR3: CASSFWRGTTDTQYF. The CDR3 region has the DNA TGTGCCAGCAGCTTCTGGCGGGGGACCACAGATACGCAGTATTTT.